This T cell receptor beta chain came from a study of CD8 T cells in Susac syndrome. RNA, at about 0.45 to 1 ug, was reverse transcribed with random hexamers. A single record per CDR3 protein comes from TCRdb applying MiXCR to the immunoSEQ multiplex PCR reads. The sample lists 200,000 to 250,000 distinct CDR3 sequences, around 93% occurring once. Germline CDR1 LGHDT, CDR2 YNNKEL (reference sequence). The CDR3 length is 13 residues. V was clipped by 4 bases and J by 4 bases; unmatched bases: 2. The source material was CD4+ T cells from PBMCs. The rearrangement joins TRBV3-1 to TRBJ2-3; 7 bases match TRBD2. This clonotype was obtained from a human donor with multiple sclerosis. The CDR3 DNA follows: TGTGCCAGCAGCCCTGGGGGGGCAGATACGCAGTATTTT. It specifies CASSPGGADTQYF.